This is a list of T cell receptor beta chains from one sample in a study of Ad26.COV2.S vaccination and SARS-CoV-2 variants. Data came from immunoSEQ multiplex PCR; TCRdb stores just in-frame clones and leaves some out. Of approximately 340,000 clones listed, 92% are singletons. Sequenced material: peripheral blood, taken after recovery from COVID-19. The receptor source for this set is a human donor who had recovered from COVID-19. Both conserved end residues are trimmed from each CDR3. Where a row states a size, it is once, few, many or the class of an expanded clone; other rows omit it.

clone_size: -
v_call: TRBV7-2
j_call: TRBJ1-5
cdr3_aa: ASSLAQGNQPQH

clone_size: -
v_call: TRBV19
j_call: TRBJ2-7
cdr3_aa: ASSDGAILDEQY

clone_size: -
v_call: TRBV12-2
j_call: TRBJ2-7
cdr3_aa: ASRLPGPEQGHPYEQY

clone_size: -
v_call: TRBV10-2
j_call: TRBJ2-7
cdr3_aa: ATIFTGAYEQY

clone_size: -
v_call: TRBV5-1
j_call: TRBJ2-7
cdr3_aa: ASSLGQGLYEQY

clone_size: -
v_call: TRBV5-6
j_call: TRBJ1-6
cdr3_aa: ASSLAGFNSPLH

clone_size: -
v_call: TRBV27
j_call: TRBJ1-3
cdr3_aa: ASSPGISGNTIY

clone_size: -
v_call: TRBV4-1
j_call: TRBJ1-5
cdr3_aa: ASSQTDRGGNQPQH

clone_size: -
v_call: TRBV6-4
j_call: TRBJ1-1
cdr3_aa: ASRESHRVTEAF

clone_size: -
v_call: TRBV12-5
j_call: TRBJ1-6
cdr3_aa: ASGLVRQGLSHSYNSPLH

clone_size: -
v_call: TRBV9
j_call: TRBJ2-5
cdr3_aa: ASSVAGGGYMTQY

clone_size: -
v_call: TRBV5-6
j_call: TRBJ1-4
cdr3_aa: ASSLILDEKLF

clone_size: -
v_call: TRBV5-1
j_call: TRBJ2-3
cdr3_aa: ASSLGGLSTDTQY

clone_size: -
v_call: TRBV19
j_call: TRBJ1-4
cdr3_aa: ASRGLREKLF

clone_size: -
v_call: TRBV18
j_call: TRBJ1-3
cdr3_aa: ASSPKALGSGNTIY

clone_size: -
v_call: TRBV7-9
j_call: TRBJ2-3
cdr3_aa: ASSLADTQY

clone_size: -
v_call: TRBV19
j_call: TRBJ1-5
cdr3_aa: ASSTSLWQPQH

clone_size: -
v_call: TRBV11-2
j_call: TRBJ2-7
cdr3_aa: ASSLEMGRGYEQY

clone_size: once
v_call: TRBV12-5
j_call: TRBJ2-2
cdr3_aa: ASGLGVVTGELF

clone_size: -
v_call: TRBV12-5
j_call: TRBJ1-5
cdr3_aa: ASGLVAPGLNSNQPQH

clone_size: -
v_call: TRBV19
j_call: TRBJ1-1
cdr3_aa: ASSISGQGDTEAF

clone_size: -
v_call: TRBV2
j_call: TRBJ2-7
cdr3_aa: ASTGNYEQY

clone_size: -
v_call: TRBV2
j_call: TRBJ2-1
cdr3_aa: ASSPTRGGYYNEQF

clone_size: -
v_call: TRBV6-5
j_call: TRBJ1-1
cdr3_aa: ASCQGNTEAF

clone_size: -
v_call: TRBV5-1
j_call: TRBJ1-4
cdr3_aa: ASSHPGLNEKLF

clone_size: -
v_call: TRBV6-1
j_call: TRBJ2-6
cdr3_aa: ASSERDRGLGANVLT

clone_size: -
v_call: TRBV5-4
j_call: TRBJ2-7
cdr3_aa: ASSVVDRVYEQY

clone_size: -
v_call: TRBV9
j_call: TRBJ1-3
cdr3_aa: ASSVEPVGNTIY

clone_size: -
v_call: TRBV27
j_call: TRBJ2-3
cdr3_aa: ASSLWPGFTDTQY

clone_size: once
v_call: TRBV2
j_call: TRBJ2-2
cdr3_aa: ASSGVGAGELF

clone_size: -
v_call: TRBV6-5
j_call: TRBJ2-5
cdr3_aa: ASSYSVRQETQY